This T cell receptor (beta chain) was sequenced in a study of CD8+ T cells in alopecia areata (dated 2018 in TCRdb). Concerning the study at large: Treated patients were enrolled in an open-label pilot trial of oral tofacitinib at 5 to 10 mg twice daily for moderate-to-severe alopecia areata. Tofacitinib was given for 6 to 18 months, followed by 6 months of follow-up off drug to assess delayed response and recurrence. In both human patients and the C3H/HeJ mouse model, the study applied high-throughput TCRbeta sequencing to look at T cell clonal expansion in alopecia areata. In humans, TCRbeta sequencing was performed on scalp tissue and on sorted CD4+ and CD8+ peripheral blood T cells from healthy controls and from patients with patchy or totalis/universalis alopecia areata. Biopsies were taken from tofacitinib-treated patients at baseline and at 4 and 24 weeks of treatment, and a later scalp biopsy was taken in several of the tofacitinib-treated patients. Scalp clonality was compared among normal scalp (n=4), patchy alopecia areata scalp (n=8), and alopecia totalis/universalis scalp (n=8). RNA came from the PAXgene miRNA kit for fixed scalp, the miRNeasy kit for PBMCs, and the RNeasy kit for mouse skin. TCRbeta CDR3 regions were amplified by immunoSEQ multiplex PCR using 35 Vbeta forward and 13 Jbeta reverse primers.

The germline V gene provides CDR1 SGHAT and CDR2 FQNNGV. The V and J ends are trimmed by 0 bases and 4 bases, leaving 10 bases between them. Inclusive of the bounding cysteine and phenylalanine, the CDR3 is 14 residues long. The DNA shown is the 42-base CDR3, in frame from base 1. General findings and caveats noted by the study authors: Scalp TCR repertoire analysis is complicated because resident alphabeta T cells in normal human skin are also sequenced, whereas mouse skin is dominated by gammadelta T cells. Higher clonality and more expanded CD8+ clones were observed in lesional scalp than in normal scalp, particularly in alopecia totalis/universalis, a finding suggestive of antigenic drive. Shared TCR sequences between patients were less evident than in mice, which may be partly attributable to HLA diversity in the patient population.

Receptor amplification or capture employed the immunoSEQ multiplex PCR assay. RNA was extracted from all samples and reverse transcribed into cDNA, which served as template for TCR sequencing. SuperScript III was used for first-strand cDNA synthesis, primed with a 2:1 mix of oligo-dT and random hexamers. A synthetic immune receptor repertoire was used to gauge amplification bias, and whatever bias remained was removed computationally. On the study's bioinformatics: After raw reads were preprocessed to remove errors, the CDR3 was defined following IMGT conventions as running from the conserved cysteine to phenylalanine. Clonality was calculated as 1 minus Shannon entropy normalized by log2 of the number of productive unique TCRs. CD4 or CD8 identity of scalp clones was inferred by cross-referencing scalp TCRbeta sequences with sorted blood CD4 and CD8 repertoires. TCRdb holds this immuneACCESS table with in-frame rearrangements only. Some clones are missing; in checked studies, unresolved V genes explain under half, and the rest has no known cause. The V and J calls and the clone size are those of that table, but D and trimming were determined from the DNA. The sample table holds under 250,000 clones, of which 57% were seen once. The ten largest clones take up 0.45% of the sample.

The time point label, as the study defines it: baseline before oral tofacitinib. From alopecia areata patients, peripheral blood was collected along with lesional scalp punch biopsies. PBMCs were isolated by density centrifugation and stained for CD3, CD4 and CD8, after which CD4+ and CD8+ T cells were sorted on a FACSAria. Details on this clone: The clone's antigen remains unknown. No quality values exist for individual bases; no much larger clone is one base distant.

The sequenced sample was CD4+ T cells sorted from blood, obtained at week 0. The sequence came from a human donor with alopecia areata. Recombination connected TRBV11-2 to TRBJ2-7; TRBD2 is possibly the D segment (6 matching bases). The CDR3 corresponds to CASSLEPRGYEQYF. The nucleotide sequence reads TGTGCCAGCAGCTTAGAGCCCCGGGGGTACGAGCAGTACTTC. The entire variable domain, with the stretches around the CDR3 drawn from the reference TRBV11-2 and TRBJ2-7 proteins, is EAGVAQSPRYKIIEKRQSVAFWCNPISGHATLYWYQQILGQGPKLLIQFQNNGVVDDSQLPKDRFSAERLKGVDSTLKIQPAKLEDSAVYLCASSLEPRGYEQYFGPGTRLTVT.